The clone carrying this T cell receptor beta chain was counted once. Antigen: not known. The germline CDR1 and CDR2 sequences are LNHNV and YYDKDF (reference sequence). J was trimmed by 0 bases and V by 8 bases; bases with no gene match: 7. CDR3 length: 14 residues. This specimen comes from a study of shared clonotypes between healthy human individuals. Study conclusions and caveats: Across subsets, estimated richness was generally greater for naive than for memory populations. Collection of samples was limited to blood; tissue repertoires likely differ.

Repertoires were generated with immunoSEQ multiplex PCR, while TCRdb's copy carries only in-frame clones and drops some. The data hold 2 million to 2.5 million clones, with over 90% observed a single time. The sequence came from a man aged 18 to 30 in good health. Some clones in this sample may be carry-over from other donors' samples. The material sequenced was naive CD4+ T cells from PBMCs. Subset meaning: CD45RA+ positively selected. V and J are TRBV15 and TRBJ2-7; 7 bases are a match to TRBD1. The CDR3 nucleotides read TGTGCCACCTCATCCGGGGACAGCTCCTACGAGCAGTACTTC. Amino acids: CATSSGDSSYEQYF.